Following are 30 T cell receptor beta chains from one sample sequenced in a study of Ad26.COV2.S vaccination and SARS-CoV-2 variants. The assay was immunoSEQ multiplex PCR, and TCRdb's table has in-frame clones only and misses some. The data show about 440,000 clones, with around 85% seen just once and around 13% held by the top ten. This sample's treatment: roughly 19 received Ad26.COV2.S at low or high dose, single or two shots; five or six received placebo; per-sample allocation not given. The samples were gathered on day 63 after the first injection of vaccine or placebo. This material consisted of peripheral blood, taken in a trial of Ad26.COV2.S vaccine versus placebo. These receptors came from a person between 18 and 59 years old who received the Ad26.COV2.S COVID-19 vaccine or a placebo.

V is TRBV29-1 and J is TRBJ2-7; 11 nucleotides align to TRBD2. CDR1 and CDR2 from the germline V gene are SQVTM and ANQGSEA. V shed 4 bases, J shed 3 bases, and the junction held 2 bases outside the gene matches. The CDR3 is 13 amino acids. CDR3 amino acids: CSVVLAGGYEQYF. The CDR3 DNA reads TGCAGCGTTGTTCTAGCGGGAGGCTACGAGCAGTACTTC.

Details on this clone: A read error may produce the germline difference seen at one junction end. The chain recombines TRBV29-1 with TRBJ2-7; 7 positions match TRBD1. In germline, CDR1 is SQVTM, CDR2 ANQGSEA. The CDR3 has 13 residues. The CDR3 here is CSVEGTASYEQYF. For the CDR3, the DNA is TGCAGCGTCGAAGGGACAGCCTCCTACGAGCAGTACTTC.

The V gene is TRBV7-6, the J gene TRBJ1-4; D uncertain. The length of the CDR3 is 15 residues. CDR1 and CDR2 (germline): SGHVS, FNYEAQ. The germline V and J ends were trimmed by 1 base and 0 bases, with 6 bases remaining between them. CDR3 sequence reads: CASSLGGTTNEKLFF. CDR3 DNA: TGTGCCAGCAGCTTAGGGGGTACAACTAATGAAAAACTGTTTTTT. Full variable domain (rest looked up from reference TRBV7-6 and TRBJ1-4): GAGVSQSPRYKVTKRGQDVALRCDPISGHVSLYWYRQALGQGPEFLTYFNYEAQQDKSGLPNDRFSAERPEGSISTLTIQRTEQRDSAMYRCASSLGGTTNEKLFFGSGTQLSVL.

The CDR3 sequence: CASSLFEGGPGGGYTF. The CDR3, as DNA: TGTGCCAGCAGCTTATTCGAGGGGGGACCAGGTGGTGGCTACACCTTC. The chain has TRBV13 and TRBJ1-2; possible D gene TRBD1, 6 bases. The CDR3 sequence is 16 residues long. V lost 2 bases and J 7 bases, leaving 20 bases between the germline ends. Germline-derived CDR1 and CDR2 are PRHDT and FYEKMQ (reference sequence).

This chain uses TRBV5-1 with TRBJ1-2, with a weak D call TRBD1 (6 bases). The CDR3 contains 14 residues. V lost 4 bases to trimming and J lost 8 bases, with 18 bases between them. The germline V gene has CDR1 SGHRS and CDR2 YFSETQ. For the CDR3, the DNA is TGCGCCAGCAGCCTTGACAGGCCCCTTCGGGGCTACACCTTC. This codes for CASSLDRPLRGYTF.

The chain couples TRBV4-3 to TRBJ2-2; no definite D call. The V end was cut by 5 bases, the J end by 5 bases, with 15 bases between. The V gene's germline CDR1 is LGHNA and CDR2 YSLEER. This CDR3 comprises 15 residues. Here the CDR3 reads CASSEVVLGTGELFF. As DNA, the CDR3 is TGCGCCAGCAGCGAAGTAGTCCTAGGGACCGGGGAGCTGTTTTTT.

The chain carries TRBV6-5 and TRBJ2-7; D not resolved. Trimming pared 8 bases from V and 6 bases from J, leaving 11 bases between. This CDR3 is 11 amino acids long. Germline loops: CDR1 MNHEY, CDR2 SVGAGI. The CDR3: CASGLVVEQYF. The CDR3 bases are TGTGCCAGCGGGCTGGTCGTCGAGCAGTACTTC.

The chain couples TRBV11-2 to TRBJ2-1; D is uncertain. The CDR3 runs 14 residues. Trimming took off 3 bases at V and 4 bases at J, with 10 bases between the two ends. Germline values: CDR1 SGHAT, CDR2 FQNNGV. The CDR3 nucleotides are TGTGCCAGCAGCTTTCTAAACTATTACAATGAGCAGTTCTTC. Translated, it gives CASSFLNYYNEQFF.

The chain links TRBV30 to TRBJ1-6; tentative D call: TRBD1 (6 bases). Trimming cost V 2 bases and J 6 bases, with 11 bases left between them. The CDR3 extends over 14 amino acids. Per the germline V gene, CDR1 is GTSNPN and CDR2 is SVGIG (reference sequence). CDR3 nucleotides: TGTGCCTGGAGTCGCGGACAGCCTAATTCACCCCTCCACTTT. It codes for CAWSRGQPNSPLHF.

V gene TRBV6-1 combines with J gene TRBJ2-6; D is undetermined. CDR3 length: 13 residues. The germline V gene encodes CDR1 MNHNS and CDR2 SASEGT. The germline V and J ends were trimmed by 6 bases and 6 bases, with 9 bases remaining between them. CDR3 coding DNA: TGTGCCAGCAGGCTCCCCATGGCCAACGTCCTGACTTTC. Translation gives CASRLPMANVLTF.

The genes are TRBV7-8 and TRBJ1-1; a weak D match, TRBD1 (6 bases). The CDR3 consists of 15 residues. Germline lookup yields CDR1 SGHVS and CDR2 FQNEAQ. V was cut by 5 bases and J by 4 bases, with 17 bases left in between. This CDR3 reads CASSPQGRGGTEAFF. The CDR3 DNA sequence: TGTGCCAGCAGCCCCCAGGGAAGGGGGGGCACTGAAGCTTTCTTT.

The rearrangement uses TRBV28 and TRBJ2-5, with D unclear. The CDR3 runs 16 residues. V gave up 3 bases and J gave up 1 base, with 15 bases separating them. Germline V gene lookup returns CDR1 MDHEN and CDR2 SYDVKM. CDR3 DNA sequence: TGTGCCAGCAGTTTTCCTGGTTCGCAAGTCCAAGAGACCCAGTACTTC. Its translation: CASSFPGSQVQETQYF.

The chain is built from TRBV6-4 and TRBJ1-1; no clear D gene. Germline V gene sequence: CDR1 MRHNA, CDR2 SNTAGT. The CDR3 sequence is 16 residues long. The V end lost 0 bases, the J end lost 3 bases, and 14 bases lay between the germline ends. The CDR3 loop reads CASSDSSQEEYTEAFF. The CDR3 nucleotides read TGTGCCAGCAGTGACTCGAGTCAGGAGGAGTACACTGAAGCTTTCTTT.

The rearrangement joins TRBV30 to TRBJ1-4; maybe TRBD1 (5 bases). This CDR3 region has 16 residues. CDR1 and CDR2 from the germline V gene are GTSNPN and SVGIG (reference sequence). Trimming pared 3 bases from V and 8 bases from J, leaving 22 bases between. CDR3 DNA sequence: TGTGCCTGGAGCGAAAAGATCGAGGGGCGCGGAGAAAAACTGTTTTTT. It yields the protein CAWSEKIEGRGEKLFF.

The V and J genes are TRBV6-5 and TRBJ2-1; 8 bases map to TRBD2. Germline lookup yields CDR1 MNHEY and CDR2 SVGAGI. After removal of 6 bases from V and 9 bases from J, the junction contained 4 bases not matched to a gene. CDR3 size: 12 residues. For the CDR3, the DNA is TGTGCCAGCAGGGCAACTAGCGGTGAGCAGTTCTTC. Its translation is CASRATSGEQFF.

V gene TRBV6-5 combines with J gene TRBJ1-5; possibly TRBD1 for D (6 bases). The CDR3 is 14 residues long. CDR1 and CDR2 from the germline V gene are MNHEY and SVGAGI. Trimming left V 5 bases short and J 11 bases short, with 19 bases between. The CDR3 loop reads CASSKQGAGVAQHF. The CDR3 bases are TGTGCCAGCAGTAAACAGGGCGCAGGGGTGGCCCAGCATTTT.

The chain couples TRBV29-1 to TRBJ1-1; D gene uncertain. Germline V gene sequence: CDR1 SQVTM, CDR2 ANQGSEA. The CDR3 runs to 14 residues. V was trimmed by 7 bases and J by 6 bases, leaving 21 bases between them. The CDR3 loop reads CSGRNRALVAEAFF. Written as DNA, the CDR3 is TGCAGCGGGCGTAACCGGGCCCTTGTGGCTGAAGCTTTCTTT.

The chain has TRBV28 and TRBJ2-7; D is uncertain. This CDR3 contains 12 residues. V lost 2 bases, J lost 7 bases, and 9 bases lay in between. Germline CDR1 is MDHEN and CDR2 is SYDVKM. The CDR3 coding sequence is TGTGCCAGCAGTTTAAGGGTGGGAGAGCAGTACTTC. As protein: CASSLRVGEQYF.

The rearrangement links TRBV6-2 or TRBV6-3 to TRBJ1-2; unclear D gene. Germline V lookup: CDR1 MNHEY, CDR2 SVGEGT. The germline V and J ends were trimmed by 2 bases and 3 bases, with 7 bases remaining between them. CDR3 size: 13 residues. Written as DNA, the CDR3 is TGTGCCAGCAGTTACAAGGCTTACTATGGCTACACCTTC. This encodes CASSYKAYYGYTF.

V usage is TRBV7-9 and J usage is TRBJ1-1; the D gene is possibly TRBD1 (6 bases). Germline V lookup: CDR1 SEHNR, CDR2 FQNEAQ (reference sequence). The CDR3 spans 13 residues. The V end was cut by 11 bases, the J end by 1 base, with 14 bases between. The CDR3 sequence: CAGRKTGNTEAFF. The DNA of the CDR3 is TGTGCCGGGCGGAAGACAGGGAACACTGAAGCTTTCTTT.

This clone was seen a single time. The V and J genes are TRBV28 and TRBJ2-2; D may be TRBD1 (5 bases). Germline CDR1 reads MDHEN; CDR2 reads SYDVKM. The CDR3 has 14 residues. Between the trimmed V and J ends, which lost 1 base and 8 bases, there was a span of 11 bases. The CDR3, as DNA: TGTGCCAGCAGTTTATTTGCCAGGGCTGGGGAGCTGTTTTTT. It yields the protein CASSLFARAGELFF.

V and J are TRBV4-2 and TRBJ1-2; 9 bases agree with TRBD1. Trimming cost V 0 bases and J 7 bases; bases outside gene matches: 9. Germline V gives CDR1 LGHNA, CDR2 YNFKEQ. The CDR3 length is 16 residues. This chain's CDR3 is CASSQEVSDRGRGYTF. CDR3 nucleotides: TGTGCCAGCAGCCAAGAGGTATCGGACAGGGGTCGTGGCTACACCTTC.

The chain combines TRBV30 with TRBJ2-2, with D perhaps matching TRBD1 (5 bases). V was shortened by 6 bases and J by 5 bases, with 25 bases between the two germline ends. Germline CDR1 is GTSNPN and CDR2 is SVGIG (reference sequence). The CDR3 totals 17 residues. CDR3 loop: CACVPGSAGWWTGELFF. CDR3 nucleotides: TGTGCCTGTGTCCCGGGTTCGGCAGGGTGGTGGACCGGGGAGCTGTTTTTT.

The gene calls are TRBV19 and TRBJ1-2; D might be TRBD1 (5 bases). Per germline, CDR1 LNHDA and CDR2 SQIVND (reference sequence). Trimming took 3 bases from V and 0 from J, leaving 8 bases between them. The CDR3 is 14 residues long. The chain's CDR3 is CASSMAGSNYGYTF. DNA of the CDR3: TGTGCCAGTAGTATGGCAGGGTCTAACTATGGCTACACCTTC.

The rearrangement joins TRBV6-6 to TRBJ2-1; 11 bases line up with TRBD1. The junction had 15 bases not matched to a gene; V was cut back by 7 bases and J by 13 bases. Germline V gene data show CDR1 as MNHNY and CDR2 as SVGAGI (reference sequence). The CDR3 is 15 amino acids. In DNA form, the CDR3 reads TGTGCCAGCACCCCTAGGACAGGGGGCGTTTTGGATCAGTTCTTC. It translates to CASTPRTGGVLDQFF.

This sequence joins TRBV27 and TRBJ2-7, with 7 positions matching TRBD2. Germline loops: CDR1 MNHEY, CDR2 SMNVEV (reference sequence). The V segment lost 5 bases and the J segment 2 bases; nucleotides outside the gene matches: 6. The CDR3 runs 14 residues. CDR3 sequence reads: CASSPVAGPYEQYF. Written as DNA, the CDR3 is TGTGCCAGCAGTCCTGTAGCGGGCCCCTACGAGCAGTACTTC.

The CDR3 reads CASSLAQGASRTDTQYF. The CDR3, as DNA: TGTGCCAGCAGCTTAGCCCAAGGGGCTAGTCGCACAGATACGCAGTATTTT. The V gene is TRBV7-9, the J gene TRBJ2-3, with a weak D call TRBD1 (5 bases). The germline CDR1 and CDR2 sequences are SEHNR and FQNEAQ (reference sequence). CDR3 length: 17 residues. Trimming removed 0 bases from V and 1 base from J, with 14 bases in between. Looking up the rest from reference TRBV7-9 and TRBJ2-3 gives the full variable domain: DTGVSQNPRHKITKRGQNVTFRCDPISEHNRLYWYRQTLGQGPEFLTYFQNEAQLEKSRLLSDRFSAERPKGSFSTLEIQRTEQGDSAMYLCASSLAQGASRTDTQYFGPGTRLTVL.

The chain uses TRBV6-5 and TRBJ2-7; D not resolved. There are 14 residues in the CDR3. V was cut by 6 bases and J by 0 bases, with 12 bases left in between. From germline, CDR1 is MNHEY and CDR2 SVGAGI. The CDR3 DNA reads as TGTGCCAGCAGACCTGACGGAGCCTCCTACGAGCAGTACTTC. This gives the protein CASRPDGASYEQYF.

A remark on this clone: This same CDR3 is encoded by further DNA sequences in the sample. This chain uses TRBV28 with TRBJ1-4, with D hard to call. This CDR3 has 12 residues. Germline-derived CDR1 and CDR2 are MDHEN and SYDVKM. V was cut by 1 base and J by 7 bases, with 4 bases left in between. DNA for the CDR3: TGTGCCAGCAGTTTATCTGGTGAAAAACTGTTTTTT. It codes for CASSLSGEKLFF.

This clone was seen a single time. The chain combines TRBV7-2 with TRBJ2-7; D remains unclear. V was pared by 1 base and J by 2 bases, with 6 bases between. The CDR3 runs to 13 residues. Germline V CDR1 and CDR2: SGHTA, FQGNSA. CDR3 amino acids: CASSLVRTYEQYF. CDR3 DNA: TGTGCCAGCAGCTTAGTCAGAACCTACGAGCAGTACTTC.